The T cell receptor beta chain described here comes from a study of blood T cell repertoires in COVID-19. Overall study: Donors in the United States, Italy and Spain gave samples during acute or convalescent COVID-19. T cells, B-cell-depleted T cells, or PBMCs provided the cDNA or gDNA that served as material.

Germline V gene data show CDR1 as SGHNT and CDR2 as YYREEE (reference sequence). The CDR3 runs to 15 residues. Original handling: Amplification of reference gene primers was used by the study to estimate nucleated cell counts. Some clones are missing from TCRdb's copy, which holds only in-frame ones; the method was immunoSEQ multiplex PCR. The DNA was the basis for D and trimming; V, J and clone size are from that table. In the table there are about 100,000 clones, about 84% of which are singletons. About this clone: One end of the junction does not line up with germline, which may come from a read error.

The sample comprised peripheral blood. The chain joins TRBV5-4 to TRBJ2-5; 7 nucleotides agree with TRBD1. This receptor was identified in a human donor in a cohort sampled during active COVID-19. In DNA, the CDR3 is TGTGCCAGCAGTTTGGACAGGCTCGTTCAAGAGACCCAGTACTTC. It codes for CASSLDRLVQETQYF. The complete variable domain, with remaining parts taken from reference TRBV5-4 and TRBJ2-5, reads ETGVTQSPTHLIKTRGQQVTLRCSSQSGHNTVSWYQQALGQGPQFIFQYYREEENGRGNFPPRFSGLQFPNYSSELNVNALELDDSALYLCASSLDRLVQETQYFGPGTRLLVL.